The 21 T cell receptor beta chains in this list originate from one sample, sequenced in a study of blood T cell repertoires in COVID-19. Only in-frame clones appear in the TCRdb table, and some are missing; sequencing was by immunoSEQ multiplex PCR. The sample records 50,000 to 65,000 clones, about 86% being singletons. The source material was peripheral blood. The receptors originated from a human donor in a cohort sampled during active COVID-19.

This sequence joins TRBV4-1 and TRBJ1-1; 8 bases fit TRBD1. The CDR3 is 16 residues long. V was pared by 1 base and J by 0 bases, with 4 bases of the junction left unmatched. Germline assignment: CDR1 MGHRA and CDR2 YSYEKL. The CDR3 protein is CASSQGGTGMNTEAFF. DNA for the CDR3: TGCGCCAGCAGCCAAGGAGGGACAGGCATGAACACTGAAGCTTTCTTT.

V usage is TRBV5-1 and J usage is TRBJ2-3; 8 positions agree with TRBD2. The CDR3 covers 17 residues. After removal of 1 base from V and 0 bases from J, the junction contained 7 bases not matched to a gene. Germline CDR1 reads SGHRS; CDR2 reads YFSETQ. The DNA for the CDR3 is TGCGCCAGCAGCTTGCTTACTAGCGGATCTAGCACAGATACGCAGTATTTT. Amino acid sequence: CASSLLTSGSSTDTQYF.

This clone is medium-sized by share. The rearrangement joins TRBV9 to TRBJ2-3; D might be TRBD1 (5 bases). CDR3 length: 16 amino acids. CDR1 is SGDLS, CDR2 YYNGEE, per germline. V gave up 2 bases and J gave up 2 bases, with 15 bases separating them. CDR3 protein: CASSVVPGRDTDTQYF. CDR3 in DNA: TGTGCCAGCAGCGTTGTCCCCGGCAGGGACACAGATACGCAGTATTTT.

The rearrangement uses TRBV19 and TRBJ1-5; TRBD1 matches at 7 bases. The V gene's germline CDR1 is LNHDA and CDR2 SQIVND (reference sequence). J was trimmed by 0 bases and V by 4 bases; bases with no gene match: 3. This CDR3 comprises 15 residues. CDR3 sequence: CASSSQGGSNQPQHF. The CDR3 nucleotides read TGTGCCAGTAGTAGTCAGGGGGGTAGCAATCAGCCCCAGCATTTT.

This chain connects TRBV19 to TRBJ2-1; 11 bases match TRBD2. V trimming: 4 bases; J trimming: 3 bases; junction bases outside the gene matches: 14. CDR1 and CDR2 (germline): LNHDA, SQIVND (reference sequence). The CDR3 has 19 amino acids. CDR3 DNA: TGTGCCAGTAGTACTGGACAGATTTTAGCGGGAGGGAGCTACAATGAGCAGTTCTTC. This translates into CASSTGQILAGGSYNEQFF.

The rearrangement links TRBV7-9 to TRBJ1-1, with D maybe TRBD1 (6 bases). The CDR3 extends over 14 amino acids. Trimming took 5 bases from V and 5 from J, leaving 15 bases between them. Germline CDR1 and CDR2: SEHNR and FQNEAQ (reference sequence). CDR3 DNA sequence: TGTGCCAGCAGCCCGGACAGTCATGGGACTGAAGCTTTCTTT. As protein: CASSPDSHGTEAFF. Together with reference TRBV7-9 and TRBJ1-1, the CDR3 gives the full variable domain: DTGVSQNPRHKITKRGQNVTFRCDPISEHNRLYWYRQTLGQGPEFLTYFQNEAQLEKSRLLSDRFSAERPKGSFSTLEIQRTEQGDSAMYLCASSPDSHGTEAFFGQGTRLTVV.

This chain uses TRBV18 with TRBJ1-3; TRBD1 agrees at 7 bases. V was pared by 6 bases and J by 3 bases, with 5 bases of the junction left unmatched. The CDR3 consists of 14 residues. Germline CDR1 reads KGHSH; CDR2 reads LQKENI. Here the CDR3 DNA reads TGTGCCAGCTCTGGAGGGGGCCTTGGAAACACCATATATTTT. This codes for CASSGGGLGNTIYF.

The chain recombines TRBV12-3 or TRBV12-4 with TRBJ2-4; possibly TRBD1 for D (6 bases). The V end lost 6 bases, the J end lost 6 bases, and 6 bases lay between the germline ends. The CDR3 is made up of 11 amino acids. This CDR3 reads CASSRGNIQYF. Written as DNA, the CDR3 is TGTGCCAGCAGCAGGGGAAACATTCAGTACTTC.

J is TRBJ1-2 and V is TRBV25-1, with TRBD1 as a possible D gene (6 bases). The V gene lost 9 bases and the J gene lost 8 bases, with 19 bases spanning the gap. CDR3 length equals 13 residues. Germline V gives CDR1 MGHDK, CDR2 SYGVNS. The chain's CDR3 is CASSGGARRGYTF. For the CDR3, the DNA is TGTGCCAGTTCTGGGGGGGCCCGCCGGGGCTACACCTTC.

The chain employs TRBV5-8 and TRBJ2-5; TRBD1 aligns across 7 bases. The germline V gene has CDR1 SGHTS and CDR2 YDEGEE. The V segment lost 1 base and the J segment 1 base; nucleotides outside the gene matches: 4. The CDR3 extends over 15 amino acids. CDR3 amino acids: CASSLNRGFQETQYF. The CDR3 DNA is TGTGCCAGCAGCTTGAACAGGGGCTTCCAAGAGACCCAGTACTTC.

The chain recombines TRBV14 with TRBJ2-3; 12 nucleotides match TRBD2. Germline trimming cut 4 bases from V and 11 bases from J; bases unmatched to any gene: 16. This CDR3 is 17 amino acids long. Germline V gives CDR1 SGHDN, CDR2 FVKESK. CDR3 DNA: TGTGCCAGCAGCCCAACATGGAGACTAGCGGGAGAGCATTTGCAGTATTTT. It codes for CASSPTWRLAGEHLQYF.

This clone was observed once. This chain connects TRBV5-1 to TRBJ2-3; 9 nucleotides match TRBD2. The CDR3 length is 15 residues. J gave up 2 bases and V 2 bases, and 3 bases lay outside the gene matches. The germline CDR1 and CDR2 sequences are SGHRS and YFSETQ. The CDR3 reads CASSLGLAYTDTQYF. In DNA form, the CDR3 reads TGCGCCAGCAGCTTAGGACTAGCGTACACAGATACGCAGTATTTT.

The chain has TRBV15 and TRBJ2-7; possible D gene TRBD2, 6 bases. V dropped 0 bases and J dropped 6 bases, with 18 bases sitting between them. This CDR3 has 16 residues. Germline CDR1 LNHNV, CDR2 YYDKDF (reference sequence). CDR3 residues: CATSRDDSSAAIEQYF. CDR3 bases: TGTGCCACCAGCAGAGACGATTCTAGCGCCGCGATCGAGCAGTACTTC.

CDR3 DNA: TGTGCCAGCAGTTTGGGCTACCGCAATGAGCAGTTCTTC. The encoded protein is CASSLGYRNEQFF. V usage is TRBV12-3 or TRBV12-4 and J usage is TRBJ2-1; D is uncertain. V was shortened by 3 bases and J by 6 bases, with 9 bases between the two germline ends. The CDR3 extends over 13 amino acids.

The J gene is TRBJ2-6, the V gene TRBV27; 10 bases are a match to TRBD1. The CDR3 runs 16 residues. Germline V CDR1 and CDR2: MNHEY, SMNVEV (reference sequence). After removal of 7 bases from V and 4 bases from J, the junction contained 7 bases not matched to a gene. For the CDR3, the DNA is TGTGCCAGCAATAGACAGGGGGCGTCCGGGGCCAACGTCCTGACTTTC. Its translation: CASNRQGASGANVLTF.

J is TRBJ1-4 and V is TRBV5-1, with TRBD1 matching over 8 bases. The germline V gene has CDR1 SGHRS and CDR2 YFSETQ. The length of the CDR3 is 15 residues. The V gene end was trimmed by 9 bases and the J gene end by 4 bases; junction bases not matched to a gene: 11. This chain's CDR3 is CATSKGTGFNEKLFF. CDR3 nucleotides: TGCGCCACCTCAAAGGGGACAGGCTTTAATGAAAAACTGTTTTTT.

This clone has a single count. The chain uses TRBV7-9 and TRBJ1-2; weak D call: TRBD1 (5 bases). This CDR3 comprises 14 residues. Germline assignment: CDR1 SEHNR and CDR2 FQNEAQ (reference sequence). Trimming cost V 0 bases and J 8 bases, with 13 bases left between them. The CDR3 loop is CASSLALPGHGYTF. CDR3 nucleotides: TGTGCCAGCAGCTTAGCGCTTCCAGGGCACGGCTACACCTTC.

CDR3 residues: CASSNFYEQYF. In DNA form, the CDR3 reads TGTGCCAGCAGCAACTTCTACGAGCAGTACTTC. V gene TRBV7-2 combines with J gene TRBJ2-7, with D uncertain. The V gene's germline CDR1 is SGHTA and CDR2 FQGNSA. The CDR3 runs to 11 residues. Trimming left V 5 bases short and J 3 bases short, with 5 bases between.

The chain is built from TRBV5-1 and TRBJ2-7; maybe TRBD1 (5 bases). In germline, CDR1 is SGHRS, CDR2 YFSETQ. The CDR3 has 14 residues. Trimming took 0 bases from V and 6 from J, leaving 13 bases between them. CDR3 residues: CASSLALRVGEQYF. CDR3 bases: TGCGCCAGCAGCTTGGCGCTCAGGGTGGGCGAGCAGTACTTC.

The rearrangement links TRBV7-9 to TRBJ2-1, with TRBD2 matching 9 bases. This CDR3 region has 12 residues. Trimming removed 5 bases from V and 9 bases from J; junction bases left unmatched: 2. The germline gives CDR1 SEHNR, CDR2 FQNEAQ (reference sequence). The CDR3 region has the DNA TGTGCCAGCAGCCCAGCGGGGGGTGAGCAGTTCTTC. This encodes CASSPAGGEQFF. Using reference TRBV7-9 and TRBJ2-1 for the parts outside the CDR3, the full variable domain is DTGVSQNPRHKITKRGQNVTFRCDPISEHNRLYWYRQTLGQGPEFLTYFQNEAQLEKSRLLSDRFSAERPKGSFSTLEIQRTEQGDSAMYLCASSPAGGEQFFGPGTRLTVL.

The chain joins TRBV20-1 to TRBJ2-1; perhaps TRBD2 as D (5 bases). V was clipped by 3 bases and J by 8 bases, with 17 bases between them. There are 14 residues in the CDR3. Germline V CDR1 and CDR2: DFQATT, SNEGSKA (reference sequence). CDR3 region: CSASSDSGIHEQFF. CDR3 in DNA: TGCAGTGCTAGTTCAGACTCGGGGATCCATGAGCAGTTCTTC.